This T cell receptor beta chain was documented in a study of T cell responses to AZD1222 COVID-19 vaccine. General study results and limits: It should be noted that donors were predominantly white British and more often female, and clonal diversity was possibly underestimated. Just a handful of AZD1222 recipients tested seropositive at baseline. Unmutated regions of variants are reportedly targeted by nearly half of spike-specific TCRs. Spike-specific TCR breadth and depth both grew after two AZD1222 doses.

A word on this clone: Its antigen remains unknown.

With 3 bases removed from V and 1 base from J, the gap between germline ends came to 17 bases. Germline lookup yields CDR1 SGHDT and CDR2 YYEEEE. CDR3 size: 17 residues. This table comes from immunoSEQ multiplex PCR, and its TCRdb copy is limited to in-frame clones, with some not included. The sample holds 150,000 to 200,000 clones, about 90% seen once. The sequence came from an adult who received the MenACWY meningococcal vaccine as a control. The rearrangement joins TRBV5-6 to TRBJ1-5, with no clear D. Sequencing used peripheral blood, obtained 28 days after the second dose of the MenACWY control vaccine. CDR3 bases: TGTGCCAGCAGCTCCCTGGCGGCGGGCAGGAGCAATCAGCCCCAGCATTTT. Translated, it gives CASSSLAAGRSNQPQHF.